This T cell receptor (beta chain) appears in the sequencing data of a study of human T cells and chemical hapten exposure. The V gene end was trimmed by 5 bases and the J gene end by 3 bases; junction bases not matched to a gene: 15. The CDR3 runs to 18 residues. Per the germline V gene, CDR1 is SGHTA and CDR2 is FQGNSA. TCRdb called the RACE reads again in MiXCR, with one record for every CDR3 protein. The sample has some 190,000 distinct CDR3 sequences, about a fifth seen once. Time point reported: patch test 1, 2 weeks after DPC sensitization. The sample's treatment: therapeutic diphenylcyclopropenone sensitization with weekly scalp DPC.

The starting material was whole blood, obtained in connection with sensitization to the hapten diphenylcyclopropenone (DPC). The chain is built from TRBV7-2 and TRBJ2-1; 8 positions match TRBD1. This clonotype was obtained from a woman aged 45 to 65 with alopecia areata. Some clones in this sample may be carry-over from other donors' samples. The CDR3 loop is CASSRPGTGSPYYNEQFF. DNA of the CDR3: TGTGCCAGCAGCCGTCCCGGGACAGGCTCGCCTTACTACAATGAGCAGTTCTTC.